This TCR beta chain is drawn from a study of blood T cell repertoires in COVID-19. Study summary: COVID-19 samples from acute and convalescent phases originated in the United States, Italy and Spain. PBMCs, B-cell-depleted T cells, or T cells provided the cDNA or gDNA that made up the material.

Concerning this clone: Because the CDR3's place on the DNA is in doubt, the DNA is left out and the CDR3 is given as listed by TCRdb.

Original analysis: Estimation of nucleated cell counts relied on the amplification of reference gene primers. Repertoires were generated with immunoSEQ multiplex PCR, while TCRdb's copy carries only in-frame clones and drops some. V and J calls and clone size are those listed in that table; D and trimming were worked out from the DNA. This sample carries tens of thousands of clones, roughly 89% of them seen once, and the ten largest clones take approximately 15%. The CDR3 is 23 amino acids in total, end residues counted. Germline CDR1 and CDR2: LGHNT and FRNRAP. The rearrangement uses TRBV12-5 and TRBJ2-5; the table assigns TRBD2, which was not confirmed against the DNA. This receptor was taken from a man in his sixties or seventies with active or convalescent COVID-19. Sequencing was carried out using peripheral blood. The CDR3 spells CASQMYFCASGSRWREGLETQYF.